What follows are 24 T cell receptor beta chains derived from one specimen sequenced in a study of blood T cells in healthy people across ages (dated by TCRdb to about 2015). The protocol used for the library was 5' RACE. TCRdb records Illumina HiSeq 2500 as the sequencer. The second PCR ran for about 6 to 11 cycles and used a J-beta primer mix along with a sample-barcoded 5' primer. TCRdb applied fastp at Q25 and MiXCR to the public reads, then kept only in-frame beta chains. Rows are combined by CDR3 protein, so each entry shows the most common genes and DNA. Recorded for this sample are more than 1 million distinct CDR3 sequences; 40% to 55% of them occurred a single time. The biggest ten clones account for about 19% of the sample. Sequenced input: blood. The receptor source for this set is a woman aged 55-69 years in good health.

The chain uses TRBV25-1 and TRBJ2-5; possible D gene TRBD1, 6 bases. Germline V gene data show CDR1 as MGHDK and CDR2 as SYGVNS. CDR3 length: 15 amino acids. With 4 bases removed from V and 5 bases from J, the gap between germline ends came to 17 bases. CDR3 protein: CASSGPQGTLETQYF. The DNA for the CDR3 is TGTGCCAGCAGTGGGCCCCAGGGGACGCTTGAGACCCAGTACTTC.

This clonotype has a handful of counts. J is TRBJ2-1 and V is TRBV14; D may match TRBD1 or TRBD2 (6 bases each). V was pared by 1 base and J by 4 bases, with 17 bases between. The CDR3 runs to 17 residues. In germline, CDR1 is SGHDN, CDR2 FVKESK. The CDR3 spells CASSQGDWGPGYNEQFF. In DNA, the CDR3 is TGTGCCAGCAGCCAAGGGGACTGGGGGCCGGGGTACAATGAGCAGTTCTTC.

The gene calls are TRBV27 and TRBJ2-1; 8 nucleotides line up with TRBD2. Germline CDR1 is MNHEY and CDR2 is SMNVEV (reference sequence). V dropped 3 bases and J dropped 14; count of bases not matched to a gene: 9. The CDR3 sequence is 13 residues long. CDR3 residues: CASSFTIGGEEFF. For the CDR3, the DNA is TGTGCCAGCAGTTTCACTATCGGGGGGGAGGAGTTCTTC.

This clonotype came up a few times. The chain uses TRBV20-1 and TRBJ2-1; D tentatively reads TRBD1 or TRBD2 (5 bases each). The CDR3 loop spans 14 amino acids. In germline, CDR1 is DFQATT, CDR2 SNEGSKA (reference sequence). The germline V and J ends were trimmed by 5 bases and 5 bases, with 16 bases remaining between them. The CDR3 is CSAPPVGAHNEQFF. CDR3 in DNA: TGCAGTGCTCCGCCGGTCGGGGCCCACAATGAGCAGTTCTTC.

The CDR3 sequence is CASSVECRDPEWTQYF. DNA for the CDR3: TGTGCCAGCAGCGTAGAATGTAGGGACCCAGAATGGACCCAGTACTTC. The rearrangement uses TRBV9 and TRBJ2-5, with D perhaps matching TRBD1 or TRBD2 (5 bases each). V was shortened by 0 bases and J by 7 bases, with 19 bases between the two germline ends. Per the germline V gene, CDR1 is SGDLS and CDR2 is YYNGEE. This CDR3 spans 16 amino acids.

The genes are TRBV7-6 and TRBJ2-1; 8 nucleotides match TRBD2. The V and J ends lost 3 bases and 6 bases, in that order; junction bases with no gene match: 13. Per germline, CDR1 SGHVS and CDR2 FNYEAQ. The CDR3 totals 17 residues. CDR3 bases: TGTGCCAGCAGCTTGGGAGTGGTGGCGGGAGGTACCAATGAGCAGTTCTTC. Its translation is CASSLGVVAGGTNEQFF.

The chain links TRBV11-2 to TRBJ2-3; D perhaps matches TRBD1 (6 bases). Germline V gene sequence: CDR1 SGHAT, CDR2 FQNNGV. The CDR3 consists of 16 residues. Trimming left V 6 bases short and J 5 bases short, with 21 bases between. The CDR3 is CASSPGRTGMIDTQYF. The CDR3 DNA sequence: TGTGCCAGCAGTCCAGGTCGAACAGGGATGATAGATACGCAGTATTTT. The variable domain in full, completed from reference TRBV11-2 and TRBJ2-3, reads EAGVAQSPRYKIIEKRQSVAFWCNPISGHATLYWYQQILGQGPKLLIQFQNNGVVDDSQLPKDRFSAERLKGVDSTLKIQPAKLEDSAVYLCASSPGRTGMIDTQYFGPGTRLTVL.

J is TRBJ1-1 and V is TRBV29-1; D call uncertain. Trimming removed 7 bases at V and 7 bases at J, with 10 bases between. CDR1 is SQVTM and CDR2 is ANQGSEA in the germline V gene. The CDR3 consists of 10 residues. The CDR3 DNA reads as TGCAGCGCGGCCCATATTGAAGCTTTCTTT. Protein sequence: CSAAHIEAFF.

The genes are TRBV6-1 and TRBJ2-7; TRBD1 might be the D (5 bases). Germline values: CDR1 MNHNS, CDR2 SASEGT. V lost 10 bases to trimming and J lost 7 bases, with 8 bases between them. The CDR3 is made up of 9 amino acids. DNA for the CDR3: TGTGCCACTCAGGGAGAGCAGTACTTC. This translates into CATQGEQYF.

Only a few counts were recorded for this clonotype. The chain employs TRBV9 and TRBJ2-4; tentatively, D is TRBD2 (5 bases). The J call is uncertain, as TRBJ2-7 better fits the DNA end. CDR3 length equals 14 residues. CDR1 SGDLS and CDR2 YYNGEE come from the germline V gene. CDR3: CASSPTGLAREQYF. In DNA form, the CDR3 reads TGTGCCAGCAGCCCTACCGGGCTAGCTCGCGAGCAGTACTTC.

This clonotype has a handful of counts. This chain links TRBV12-3 or TRBV12-4 with TRBJ1-5; no definite D call. Trimming left V 4 bases short and J 3 bases short, with 10 bases between. CDR3 size: 14 residues. The CDR3 region is CASSSGIFNQPQHF. In nucleotides, the CDR3 is TGTGCCAGCAGTTCGGGAATCTTCAATCAGCCCCAGCATTTT.

This clonotype appeared a few times. The chain couples TRBV3-1 to TRBJ2-5; D gene ambiguous. The CDR3 spans 15 residues. V lost 0 bases, J lost 1 base, and 9 bases lay in between. Looked up from germline, CDR1 is LGHDT and CDR2 is YNNKEL (reference sequence). CDR3 protein: CASSQEPELQETQYF. The CDR3 DNA sequence: TGTGCCAGCAGCCAAGAACCGGAGCTCCAAGAGACCCAGTACTTC.

The rearrangement uses TRBV28 and TRBJ2-1, with D perhaps TRBD1 (6 bases). Germline V CDR1 and CDR2: MDHEN, SYDVKM. CDR3 length: 14 amino acids. V was trimmed by 7 bases and J by 5 bases, leaving 15 bases between them. In DNA, the CDR3 is TGTGCCAGCACCCTCGGGACAACTCACAATGAGCAGTTCTTC. Translated, it gives CASTLGTTHNEQFF.

The gene calls are TRBV3-1 and TRBJ2-4; D may correspond to TRBD1 or TRBD2 (5 bases each). The closer fit of TRBJ2-7 to the DNA end suggests the J call may be wrong. Germline loops: CDR1 LGHDT, CDR2 YNNKEL (reference sequence). The CDR3 totals 15 residues. The CDR3 loop reads CASSHLGEWLYEQYF. CDR3 DNA: TGTGCCAGCAGCCATTTGGGGGAGTGGCTCTACGAGCAGTACTTC.

This clonotype was detected only a few times. CDR3 loop: CSVEGLTNIQYF. The CDR3 coding sequence is TGCAGCGTTGAAGGACTAACCAACATTCAGTACTTC. This rearrangement joins TRBV29-1 to TRBJ2-4; tentatively, D is TRBD2 (5 bases). The ends were cut back, 1 base at V and 7 bases at J, with 8 bases in the middle. The CDR3 contains 12 residues. Germline CDR1 SQVTM, CDR2 ANQGSEA.

This clonotype was observed a handful of times. The V gene is TRBV20-1, the J gene TRBJ1-5, with 8 bases matching TRBD1. The V gene end was trimmed by 5 bases and the J gene end by 0 bases; junction bases not matched to a gene: 15. The CDR3 is 18 amino acids. Germline values: CDR1 DFQATT, CDR2 SNEGSKA (reference sequence). The CDR3 is CSAYPVTGGGRSNQPQHF. CDR3 DNA: TGCAGTGCTTACCCAGTCACAGGGGGGGGTCGTAGCAATCAGCCCCAGCATTTT.

The V call is TRBV25-1, the J call TRBJ2-1; D unclear. Germline loops: CDR1 MGHDK, CDR2 SYGVNS. CDR3 length: 17 residues. Deletions cut 5 bases from V and 0 bases from J, with 17 bases between. CDR3 DNA sequence: TGTGCCAGCAGTACCCGCCTGGGAAAGGGCTCCTACAATGAGCAGTTCTTC. The encoded protein is CASSTRLGKGSYNEQFF.

The sample holds a few counts of this clonotype. The chain links TRBV11-2 to TRBJ2-3; 9 bases line up with TRBD2. Trimming cost V 5 bases and J 8 bases; bases outside gene matches: 8. The germline V gene has CDR1 SGHAT and CDR2 FQNNGV. This CDR3 is 14 amino acids long. The CDR3 loop is CASSGKRGRGTQYF. The CDR3 DNA follows: TGTGCCAGCAGCGGAAAGCGCGGGAGGGGTACGCAGTATTTT.

J is TRBJ2-5 and V is TRBV6-5; 11 nucleotides agree with TRBD1. The DNA end favors TRBJ2-7, so the J call may be wrong. The germline gives CDR1 MNHEY, CDR2 SVGAGI. The CDR3 has 14 amino acids. CDR3 DNA: TGTGCCAGCAAAAGGGCGGGACAGGGGGTCGAGCAGTACTTC. It translates to CASKRAGQGVEQYF.

The V and J genes are TRBV9 and TRBJ1-6; D gene uncertain. In germline, CDR1 is SGDLS, CDR2 YYNGEE. Trimming left V 3 bases short and J 13 bases short, with 14 bases between. CDR3 length: 13 residues. The CDR3 bases are TGTGCCAGCAGCGGAGGTGGTACAAGGCCCCTCCACTTT. It codes for CASSGGGTRPLHF.

The J gene is TRBJ2-1, the V gene TRBV18, with D uncertain. Per germline, CDR1 KGHSH and CDR2 LQKENI. There are 12 residues in the CDR3. V was pared by 1 base and J by 8 bases, with 6 bases between. The CDR3 nucleotides are TGTGCCAGCTCACCACGGATTGATGAGCAGTTCTTC. This sequence encodes CASSPRIDEQFF.

V and J are TRBV14 and TRBJ2-5, with TRBD2 matching over 8 bases. The CDR3 runs 17 residues. The germline gives CDR1 SGHDN, CDR2 FVKESK. The V segment lost 1 base and the J segment 2 bases; nucleotides outside the gene matches: 9. The CDR3 here is CASSQGKGLGGQETQYF. The CDR3, as DNA: TGTGCCAGCAGCCAAGGGAAGGGACTAGGAGGACAAGAGACCCAGTACTTC.

This clonotype appeared a single time. V usage is TRBV12-3 or TRBV12-4 and J usage is TRBJ2-1; D may be TRBD1 (7 bases). The CDR3 totals 13 residues. With 5 bases removed from V and 9 bases from J, the gap between germline ends came to 14 bases. The CDR3 region has the DNA TGTGCCAGCAGTACCCAGGGGGGTGGTGAGCAGTTCTTC. Its protein is CASSTQGGGEQFF.

In its sample, this clonotype was seen a few times. The J gene is TRBJ1-5, the V gene TRBV12-3 or TRBV12-4; maybe TRBD1 (6 bases). There are 14 residues in the CDR3. The germline V and J ends were trimmed by 3 bases and 2 bases, with 8 bases remaining between them. The CDR3 nucleotides read TGTGCCAGCAGTTTGACAGGCCGCAATCAGCCCCAGCATTTT. Protein product: CASSLTGRNQPQHF.